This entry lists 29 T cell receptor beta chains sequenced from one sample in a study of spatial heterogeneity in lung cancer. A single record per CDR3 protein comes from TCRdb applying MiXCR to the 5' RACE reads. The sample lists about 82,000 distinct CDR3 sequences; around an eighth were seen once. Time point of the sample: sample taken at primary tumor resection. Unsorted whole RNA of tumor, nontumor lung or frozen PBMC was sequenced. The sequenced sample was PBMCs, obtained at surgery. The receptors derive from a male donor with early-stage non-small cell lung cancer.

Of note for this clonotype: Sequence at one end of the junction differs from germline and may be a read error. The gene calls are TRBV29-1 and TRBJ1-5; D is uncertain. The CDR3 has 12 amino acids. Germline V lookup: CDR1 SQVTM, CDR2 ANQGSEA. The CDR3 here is CSVKDGNQPQHF. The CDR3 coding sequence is TGCAGCGTTAAAGATGGCAATCAGCCCCAGCATTTT. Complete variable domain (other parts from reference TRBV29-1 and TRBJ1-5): SAVISQKPSRDICQRGTSLTIQCQVDSQVTMMFWYRQQPGQSLTLIATANQGSEATYESGFVIDKFPISRPNLTFSTLTVSNMSPEDSSIYLCSVKDGNQPQHFGDGTRLSIL.

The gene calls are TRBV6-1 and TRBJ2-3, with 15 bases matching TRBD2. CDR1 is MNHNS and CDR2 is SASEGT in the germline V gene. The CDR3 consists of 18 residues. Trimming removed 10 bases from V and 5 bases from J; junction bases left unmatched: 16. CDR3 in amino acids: CATRSWTSGGARGDTQYF. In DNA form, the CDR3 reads TGTGCCACCCGTTCGTGGACTAGCGGGGGGGCCAGGGGAGATACGCAGTATTTT.

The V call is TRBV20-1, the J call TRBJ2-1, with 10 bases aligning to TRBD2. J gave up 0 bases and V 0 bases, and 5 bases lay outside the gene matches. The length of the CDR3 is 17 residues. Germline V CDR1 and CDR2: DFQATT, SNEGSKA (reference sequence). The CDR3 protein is CSARDLLAGSSYNEQFF. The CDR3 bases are TGCAGTGCTAGAGATTTACTAGCGGGGAGCTCCTACAATGAGCAGTTCTTC.

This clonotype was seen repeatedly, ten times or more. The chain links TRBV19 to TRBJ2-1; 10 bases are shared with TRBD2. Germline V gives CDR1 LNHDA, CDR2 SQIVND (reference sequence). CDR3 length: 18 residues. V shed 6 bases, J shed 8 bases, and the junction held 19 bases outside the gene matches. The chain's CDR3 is CASSKGRLAGVMVDEQFF. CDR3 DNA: TGTGCCAGTAGCAAAGGACGGCTAGCGGGAGTGATGGTGGATGAGCAGTTCTTC.

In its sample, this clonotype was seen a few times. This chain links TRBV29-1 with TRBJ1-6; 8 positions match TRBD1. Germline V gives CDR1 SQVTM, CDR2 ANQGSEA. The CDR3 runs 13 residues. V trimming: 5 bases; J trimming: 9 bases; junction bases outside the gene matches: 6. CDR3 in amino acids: CSVQDRAGSPLHF. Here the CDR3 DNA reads TGCAGCGTTCAGGACAGGGCAGGTTCACCCCTCCACTTT.

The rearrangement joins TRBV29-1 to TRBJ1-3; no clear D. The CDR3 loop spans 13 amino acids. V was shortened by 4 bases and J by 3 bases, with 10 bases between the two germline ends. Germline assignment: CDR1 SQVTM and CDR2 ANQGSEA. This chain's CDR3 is CSVGEFGGNTIYF. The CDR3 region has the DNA TGCAGCGTTGGGGAATTCGGTGGAAACACCATATATTTT.

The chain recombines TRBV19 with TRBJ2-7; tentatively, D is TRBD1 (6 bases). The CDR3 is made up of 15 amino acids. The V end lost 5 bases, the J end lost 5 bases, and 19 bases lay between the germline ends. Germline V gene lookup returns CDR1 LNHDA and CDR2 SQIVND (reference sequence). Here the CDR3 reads CASSAGVQGSHEQYF. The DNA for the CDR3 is TGTGCCAGTAGTGCCGGGGTACAGGGATCCCACGAGCAGTACTTC. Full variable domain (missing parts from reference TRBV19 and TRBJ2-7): DGGITQSPKYLFRKEGQNVTLSCEQNLNHDAMYWYRQDPGQGLRLIYYSQIVNDFQKGDIAEGYSVSREKKESFPLTVTSAQKNPTAFYLCASSAGVQGSHEQYFGPGTRLTVT.

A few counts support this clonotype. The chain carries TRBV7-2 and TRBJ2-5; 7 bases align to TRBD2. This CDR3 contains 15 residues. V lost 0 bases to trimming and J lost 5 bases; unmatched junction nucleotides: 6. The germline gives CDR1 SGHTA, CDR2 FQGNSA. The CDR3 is CASSLAAGEGETQYF. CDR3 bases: TGTGCCAGCAGCTTAGCGGCGGGGGAGGGGGAGACCCAGTACTTC.

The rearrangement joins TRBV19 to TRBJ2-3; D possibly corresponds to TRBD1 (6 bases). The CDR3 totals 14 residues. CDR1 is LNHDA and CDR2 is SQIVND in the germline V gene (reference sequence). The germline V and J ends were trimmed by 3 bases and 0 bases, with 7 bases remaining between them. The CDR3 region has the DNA TGTGCCAGTAGTATGGGACATAGCACAGATACGCAGTATTTT. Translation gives CASSMGHSTDTQYF.

CDR3 DNA sequence: TGCAGCGTCCGGGACGGTTCTTATGGCTACACCTTC. This encodes CSVRDGSYGYTF. The rearrangement uses TRBV29-1 and TRBJ1-2; the D gene is possibly TRBD1 (5 bases). The CDR3 length is 12 residues. Germline CDR1 SQVTM, CDR2 ANQGSEA. Deletions cut 6 bases from V and 5 bases from J, with 13 bases between.

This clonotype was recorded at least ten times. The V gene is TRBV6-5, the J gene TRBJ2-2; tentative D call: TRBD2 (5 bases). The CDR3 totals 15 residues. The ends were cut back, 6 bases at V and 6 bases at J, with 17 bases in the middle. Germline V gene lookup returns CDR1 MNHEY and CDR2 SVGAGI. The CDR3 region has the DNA TGTGCCAGCAGCGGGAAGCTCTGGGGAGCCGGGGAGCTGTTTTTT. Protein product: CASSGKLWGAGELFF.

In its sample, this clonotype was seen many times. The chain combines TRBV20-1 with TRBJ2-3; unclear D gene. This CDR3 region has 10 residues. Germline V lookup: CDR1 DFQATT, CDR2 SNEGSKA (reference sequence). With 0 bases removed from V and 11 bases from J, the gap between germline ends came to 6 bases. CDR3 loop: CSARENEQYF. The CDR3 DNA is TGCAGTGCTAGAGAAAATGAGCAGTATTTT.

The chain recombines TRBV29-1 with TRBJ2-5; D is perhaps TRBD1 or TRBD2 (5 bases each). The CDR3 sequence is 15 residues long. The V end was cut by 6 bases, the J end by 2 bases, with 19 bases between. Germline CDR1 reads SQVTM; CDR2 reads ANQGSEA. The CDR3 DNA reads TGCAGCGTGGACGAAACGGGACGGAAACAAGAGACCCAGTACTTC. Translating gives CSVDETGRKQETQYF.

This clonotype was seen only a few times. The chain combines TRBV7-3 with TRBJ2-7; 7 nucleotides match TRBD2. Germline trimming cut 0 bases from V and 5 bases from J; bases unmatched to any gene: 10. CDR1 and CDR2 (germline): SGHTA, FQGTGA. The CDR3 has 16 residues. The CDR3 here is CASSLTWREGLHEQYF. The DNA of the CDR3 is TGTGCCAGCAGCTTAACGTGGAGGGAGGGCCTCCACGAGCAGTACTTC.

In DNA, the CDR3 is TGCAGTGCTAGAGATCGAGCGGCCTTCTCCTACAATGAGCAGTTCTTC. Translation gives CSARDRAAFSYNEQFF. The V call is TRBV20-1, the J call TRBJ2-1, with D perhaps matching TRBD2 (5 bases). This CDR3 is 16 amino acids long. CDR1 and CDR2 from the germline V gene are DFQATT and SNEGSKA (reference sequence). Trimming removed 0 bases at V and 0 bases at J, with 12 bases between.

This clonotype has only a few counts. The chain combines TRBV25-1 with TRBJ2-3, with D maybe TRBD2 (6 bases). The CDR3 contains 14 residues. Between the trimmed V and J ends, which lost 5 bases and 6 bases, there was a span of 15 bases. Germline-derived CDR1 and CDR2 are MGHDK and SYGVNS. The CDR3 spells CASSLTSEGDTQYF. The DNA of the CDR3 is TGTGCCAGCAGTCTAACGTCGGAGGGGGATACGCAGTATTTT.

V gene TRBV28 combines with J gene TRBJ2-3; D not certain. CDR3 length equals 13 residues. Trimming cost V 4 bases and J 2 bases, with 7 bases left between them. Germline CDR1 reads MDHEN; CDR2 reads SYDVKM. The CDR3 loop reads CASSSPNTDTQYF. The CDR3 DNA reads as TGTGCCAGCAGTTCTCCTAACACAGATACGCAGTATTTT.

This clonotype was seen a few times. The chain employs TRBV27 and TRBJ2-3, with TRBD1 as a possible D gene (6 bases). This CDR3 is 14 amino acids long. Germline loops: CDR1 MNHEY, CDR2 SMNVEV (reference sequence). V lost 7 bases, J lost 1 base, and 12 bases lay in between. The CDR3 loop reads CASKPTGGTDTQYF. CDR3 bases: TGTGCCAGCAAACCGACAGGCGGCACAGATACGCAGTATTTT.

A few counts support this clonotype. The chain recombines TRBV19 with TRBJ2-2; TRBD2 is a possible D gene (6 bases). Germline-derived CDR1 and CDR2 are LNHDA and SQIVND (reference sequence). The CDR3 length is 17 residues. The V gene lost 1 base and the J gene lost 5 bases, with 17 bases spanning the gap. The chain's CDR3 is CASSIGSWRGLTGELFF. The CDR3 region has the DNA TGTGCCAGTAGTATAGGCTCGTGGAGGGGATTGACCGGGGAGCTGTTTTTT. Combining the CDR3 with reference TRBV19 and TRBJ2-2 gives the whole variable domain DGGITQSPKYLFRKEGQNVTLSCEQNLNHDAMYWYRQDPGQGLRLIYYSQIVNDFQKGDIAEGYSVSREKKESFPLTVTSAQKNPTAFYLCASSIGSWRGLTGELFFGEGSRLTVL.

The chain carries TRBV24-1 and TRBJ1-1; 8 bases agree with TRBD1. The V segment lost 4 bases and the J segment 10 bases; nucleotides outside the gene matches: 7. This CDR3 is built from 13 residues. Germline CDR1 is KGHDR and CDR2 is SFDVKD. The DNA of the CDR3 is TGTGCCACCAGTGAAACCGGGACAGGTCGAGCTTTCTTT. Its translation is CATSETGTGRAFF.

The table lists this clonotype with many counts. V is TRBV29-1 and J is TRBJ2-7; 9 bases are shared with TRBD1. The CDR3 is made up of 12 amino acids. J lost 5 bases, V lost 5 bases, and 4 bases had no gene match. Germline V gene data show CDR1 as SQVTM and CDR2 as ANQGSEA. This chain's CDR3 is CSVYGQGNEQYF. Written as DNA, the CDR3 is TGCAGCGTTTACGGACAGGGGAACGAGCAGTACTTC.

The CDR3 DNA reads TGTGCCAGCAGCTTAAATTCCCCCGGCTACACCGGGGAGCTGTTTTTT. This sequence encodes CASSLNSPGYTGELFF. The rearrangement links TRBV7-3 to TRBJ2-2; unclear D gene. CDR1 is SGHTA and CDR2 is FQGTGA in the germline V gene. The CDR3 loop spans 16 amino acids. With 1 base removed from V and 3 bases from J, the gap between germline ends came to 12 bases.

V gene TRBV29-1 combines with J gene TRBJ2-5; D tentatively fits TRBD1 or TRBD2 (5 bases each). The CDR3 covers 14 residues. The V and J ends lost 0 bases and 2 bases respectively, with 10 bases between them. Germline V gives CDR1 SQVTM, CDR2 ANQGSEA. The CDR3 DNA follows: TGCAGCGTTGAAGATCGGGGACCACAAGAGACCCAGTACTTC. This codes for CSVEDRGPQETQYF.

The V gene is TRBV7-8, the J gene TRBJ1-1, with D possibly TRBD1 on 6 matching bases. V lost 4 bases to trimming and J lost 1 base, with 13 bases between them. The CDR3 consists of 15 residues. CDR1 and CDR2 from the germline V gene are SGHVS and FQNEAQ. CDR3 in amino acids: CASSYRTVRNTEAFF. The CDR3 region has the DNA TGTGCCAGCAGCTACCGGACAGTAAGGAACACTGAAGCTTTCTTT. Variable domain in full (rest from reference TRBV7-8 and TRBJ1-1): GAGVSQSPRYKVAKRGQDVALRCDPISGHVSLFWYQQALGQGPEFLTYFQNEAQLDKSGLPSDRFFAERPEGSVSTLKIQRTQQEDSAVYLCASSYRTVRNTEAFFGQGTRLTVV.

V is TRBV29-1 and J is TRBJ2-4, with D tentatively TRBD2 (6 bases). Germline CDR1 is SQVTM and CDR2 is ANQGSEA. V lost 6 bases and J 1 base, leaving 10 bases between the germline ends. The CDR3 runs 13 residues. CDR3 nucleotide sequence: TGCAGCGTGGTCGGGAGCGCCAAAAACATTCAGTACTTC. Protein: CSVVGSAKNIQYF.

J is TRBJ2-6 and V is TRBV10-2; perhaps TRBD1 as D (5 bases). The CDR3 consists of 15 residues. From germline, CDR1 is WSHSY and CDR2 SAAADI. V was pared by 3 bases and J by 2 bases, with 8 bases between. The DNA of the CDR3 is TGCGCCAGCAGTGACAGGGAAACTGGGGCCAACGTCCTGACTTTC. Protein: CASSDRETGANVLTF.

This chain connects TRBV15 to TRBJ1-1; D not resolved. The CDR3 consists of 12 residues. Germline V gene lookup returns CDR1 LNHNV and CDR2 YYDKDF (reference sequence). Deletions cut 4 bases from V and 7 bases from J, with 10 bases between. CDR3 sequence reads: CATSTGPNEAFF. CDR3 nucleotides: TGTGCCACCAGCACGGGCCCGAATGAAGCTTTCTTT.

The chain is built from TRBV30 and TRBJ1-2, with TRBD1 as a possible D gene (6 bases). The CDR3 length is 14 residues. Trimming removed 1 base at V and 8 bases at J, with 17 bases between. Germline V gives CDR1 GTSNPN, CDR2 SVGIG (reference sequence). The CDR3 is CAWSAAQGPRGYTF. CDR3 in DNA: TGTGCCTGGAGTGCCGCACAGGGTCCTAGGGGCTACACCTTC.

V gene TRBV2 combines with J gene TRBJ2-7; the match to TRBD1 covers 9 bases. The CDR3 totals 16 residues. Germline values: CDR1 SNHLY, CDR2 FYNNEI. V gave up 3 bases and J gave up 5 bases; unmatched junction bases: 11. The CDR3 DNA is TGTGCCAGCAGTGATAACGAGGGACAGGGTGCCCACGAGCAGTACTTC. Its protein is CASSDNEGQGAHEQYF. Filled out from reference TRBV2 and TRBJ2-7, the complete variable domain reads EPEVTQTPSHQVTQMGQEVILRCVPISNHLYFYWYRQILGQKVEFLVSFYNNEISEKSEIFDDQFSVERPDGSNFTLKIRSTKLEDSAMYFCASSDNEGQGAHEQYFGPGTRLTVT.